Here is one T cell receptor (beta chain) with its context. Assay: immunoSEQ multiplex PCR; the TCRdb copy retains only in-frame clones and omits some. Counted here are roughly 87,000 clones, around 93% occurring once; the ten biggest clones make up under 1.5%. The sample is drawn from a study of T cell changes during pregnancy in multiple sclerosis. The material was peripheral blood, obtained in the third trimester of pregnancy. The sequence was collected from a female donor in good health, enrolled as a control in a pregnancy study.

In DNA form, the CDR3 reads TGTGCCAGCAGTGACAGGGGGCCCTACGAGCAGTACTTC. Translation: CASSDRGPYEQYF. The V and J genes are TRBV6-1 and TRBJ2-7; the match to TRBD1 covers 8 bases. Germline loops: CDR1 MNHNS, CDR2 SASEGT. The CDR3 has 13 residues. V was pared by 3 bases and J by 2 bases, with 0 bases of the junction left unmatched.